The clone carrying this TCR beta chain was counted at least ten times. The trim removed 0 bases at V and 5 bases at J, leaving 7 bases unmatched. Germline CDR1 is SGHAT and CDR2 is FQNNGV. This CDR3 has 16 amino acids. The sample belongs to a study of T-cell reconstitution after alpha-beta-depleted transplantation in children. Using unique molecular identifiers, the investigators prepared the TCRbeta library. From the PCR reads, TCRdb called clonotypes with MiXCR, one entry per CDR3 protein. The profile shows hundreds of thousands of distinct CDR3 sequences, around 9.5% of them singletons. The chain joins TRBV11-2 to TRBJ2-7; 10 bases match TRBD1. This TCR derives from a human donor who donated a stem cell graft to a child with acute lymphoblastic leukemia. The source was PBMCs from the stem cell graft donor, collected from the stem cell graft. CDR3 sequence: CASSLDRGQGFNEQYF. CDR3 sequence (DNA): TGTGCCAGCAGCTTAGATAGGGGACAGGGGTTTAACGAGCAGTACTTC. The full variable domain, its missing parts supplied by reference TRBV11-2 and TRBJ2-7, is EAGVAQSPRYKIIEKRQSVAFWCNPISGHATLYWYQQILGQGPKLLIQFQNNGVVDDSQLPKDRFSAERLKGVDSTLKIQPAKLEDSAVYLCASSLDRGQGFNEQYFGPGTRLTVT.